This T cell receptor (beta chain) was observed in a study of blood T cell repertoires in COVID-19. Study information: Researchers got acute and convalescent COVID-19 samples from the United States, Italy and Spain.

Original processing notes: Using reference gene primer amplification, nucleated cell counts were estimated. Sequencing used immunoSEQ multiplex PCR; TCRdb keeps in-frame clones, though not all of them. Clone size and V and J calls were adopted from that table, with D and trimming inferred from the DNA. The profile covers approximately 48,000 clones, with around 85% appearing a single time and 6.5% taken by the ten largest. The sample taken for sequencing was peripheral blood. The TCR originated in a man aged 60 to 75 with acute or convalescent COVID-19.

The CDR3 protein is CASSLGLAATGETQYF. CDR3 in DNA: TGTGCCAGCAGTCTGGGACTAGCGGCGACGGGGGAGACCCAGTACTTC. The rearrangement links TRBV28 to TRBJ2-5, with 11 bases that match TRBD2. The CDR3 runs to 16 residues. CDR1 MDHEN and CDR2 SYDVKM come from the germline V gene. The ends lost 5 bases at V and 5 bases at J; junction bases unmatched: 10.